This T cell receptor beta chain was profiled in a study of molecular identifiers for immune sequencing clone quantification. TCRdb processed the PCR reads anew with MiXCR; each CDR3 protein has one entry. This repertoire shows approximately 680,000 distinct CDR3 sequences, less than 30% found once; its top ten account for about 0.81%. V shed 2 bases and J 6 bases; nucleotides not matched to a gene: 7. Germline V gene data show CDR1 as GTSNPN and CDR2 as SVGIG (reference sequence). This CDR3 region has 15 residues. This clonotype originated in a human donor in good health. Some libraries in this study had Jurkat cell RNA spiked in. Input material: naive CD8+ T cells from blood, with Jurkat cell RNA spiked in. The subset here: FACS-sorted CD8+CD4-CCR7+CD45RA+ naive T cells. The chain has TRBV30 and TRBJ1-2; 12 nucleotides align to TRBD1. CDR3 nucleotide sequence: TGTGCCTGGAGTTTCGGGACAGGGGGCTGGGATGGCTACACCTTC. Translating it yields CAWSFGTGGWDGYTF.